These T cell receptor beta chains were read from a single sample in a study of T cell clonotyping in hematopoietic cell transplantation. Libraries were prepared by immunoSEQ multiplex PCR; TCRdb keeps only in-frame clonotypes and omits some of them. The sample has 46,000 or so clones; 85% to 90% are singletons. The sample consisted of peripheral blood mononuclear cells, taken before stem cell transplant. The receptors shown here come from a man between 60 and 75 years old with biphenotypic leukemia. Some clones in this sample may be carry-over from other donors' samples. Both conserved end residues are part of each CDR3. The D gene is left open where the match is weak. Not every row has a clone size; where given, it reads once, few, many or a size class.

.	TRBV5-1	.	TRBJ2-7	CASSGGNYEQYF	TGCGCCAGCAGCGGCGGAAACTACGAGCAGTACTTC
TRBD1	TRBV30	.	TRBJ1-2	CAWRGTNTGDGYTF	TGTGCCTGGCGAGGAACTAACACAGGGGATGGCTACACCTTC
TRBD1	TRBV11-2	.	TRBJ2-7	CASSPGRTGNHEQYF	TGTGCCAGCAGCCCGGGGAGGACAGGGAACCACGAGCAGTACTTC
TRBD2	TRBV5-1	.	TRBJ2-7	CASRDRPTSGSSYEQYF	TGCGCCAGCAGAGACCGGCCCACTAGCGGGAGCTCCTACGAGCAGTACTTC
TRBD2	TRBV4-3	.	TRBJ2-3	CASSQDTSGTDTQYF	TGCGCCAGCAGCCAAGATACTAGCGGCACAGATACGCAGTATTTT
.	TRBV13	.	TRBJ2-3	CASSSSRDSVGDTQYF	TGTGCCAGCAGCTCCAGTCGGGACTCAGTCGGAGATACGCAGTATTTT
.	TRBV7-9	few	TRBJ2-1	CASSFRSSYNEQFF	TGTGCCAGCAGCTTCCGGAGCTCCTACAATGAGCAGTTCTTC
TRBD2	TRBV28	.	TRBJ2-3	CASRGLAVSTDTQYF	TGTGCCAGCAGAGGACTAGCGGTTAGCACAGATACGCAGTATTTT
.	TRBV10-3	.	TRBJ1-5	CAISEGGLNQPQHF	TGTGCCATCAGTGAGGGGGGGCTCAATCAGCCCCAGCATTTT
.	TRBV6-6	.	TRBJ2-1	CASSRPYNEQFF	TGTGCCAGCAGCCGACCGTACAATGAGCAGTTCTTC
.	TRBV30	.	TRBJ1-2	CAWSVSDSRNYTF	TGTGCCTGGAGTGTATCGGACAGCAGGAACTACACCTTC
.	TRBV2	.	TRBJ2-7	CASSGGEGWKQYF	TGTGCCAGCAGTGGGGGTGAGGGTTGGAAGCAGTACTTC
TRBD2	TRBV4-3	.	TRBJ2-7	CASSQNGLAGGQNEQYF	TGCGCCAGCAGCCAAAATGGACTAGCGGGAGGGCAAAACGAGCAGTACTTC
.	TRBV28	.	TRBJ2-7	CASRVVSSSYEQYF	TGTGCCAGCAGAGTGGTGTCGAGTTCCTACGAGCAGTACTTC
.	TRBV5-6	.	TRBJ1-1	CASSFGSGAANTEAFF	TGTGCCAGCAGCTTCGGGTCGGGGGCTGCGAACACTGAAGCTTTCTTT
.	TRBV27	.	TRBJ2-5	CASSLSPGLRETQYF	TGTGCCAGCAGTTTATCACCGGGGTTACGAGAGACCCAGTACTTC
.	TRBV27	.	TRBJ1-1	CASRGQGEAFF	TGTGCCAGCAGGGGCCAAGGTGAAGCTTTCTTT
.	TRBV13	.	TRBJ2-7	CASSLEGQAYEQYF	TGTGCCAGCAGCTTAGAAGGCCAAGCCTACGAGCAGTACTTC
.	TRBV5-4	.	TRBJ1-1	CASSLVQGRVVSEAFF	TGTGCCAGCAGCTTGGTACAGGGCAGGGTAGTATCTGAAGCTTTCTTT
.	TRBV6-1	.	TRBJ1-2	CASSEWAGGGREHDYGYTF	TGTGCCAGCAGTGAATGGGCGGGGGGCGGCAGAGAACACGACTATGGCTACACCTTC
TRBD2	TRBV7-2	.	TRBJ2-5	CASSLERESWETQYF	TGTGCCAGCAGCTTAGAGCGGGAGTCCTGGGAGACCCAGTACTTC
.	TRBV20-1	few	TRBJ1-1	CSGRRNTEAFF	TGCAGTGGAAGGAGGAACACTGAAGCTTTCTTT
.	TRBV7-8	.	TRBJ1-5	CASSFRQNQPQHF	TGTGCCAGCAGCTTCAGGCAGAATCAGCCCCAGCATTTT
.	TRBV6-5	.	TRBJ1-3	CASSDRGNTIYF	TGTGCCAGCAGTGACCGCGGAAACACCATATATTTT
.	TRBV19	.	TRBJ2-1	CASSWGRDNNEQFF	TGTGCCAGTAGTTGGGGGAGAGACAACAATGAGCAGTTCTTC
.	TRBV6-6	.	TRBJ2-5	CASTRTTHGTQYF	TGTGCCAGCACGCGGACGACCCACGGGACCCAGTACTTC
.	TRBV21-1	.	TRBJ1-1	CASSKALRSEAFF	TGTGCCAGCAGCAAAGCGCTTAGGAGTGAAGCTTTCTTT